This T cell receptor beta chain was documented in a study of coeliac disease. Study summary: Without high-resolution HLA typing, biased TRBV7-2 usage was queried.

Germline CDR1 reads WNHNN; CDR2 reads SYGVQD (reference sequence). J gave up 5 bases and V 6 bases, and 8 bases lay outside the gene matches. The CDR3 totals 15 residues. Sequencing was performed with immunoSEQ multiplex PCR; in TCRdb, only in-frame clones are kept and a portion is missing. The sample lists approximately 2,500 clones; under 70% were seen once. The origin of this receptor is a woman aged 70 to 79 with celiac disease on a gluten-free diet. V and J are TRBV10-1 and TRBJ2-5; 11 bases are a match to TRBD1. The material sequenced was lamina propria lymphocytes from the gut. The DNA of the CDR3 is TGCGCCAGCAGCGCCTGGGACAGGGGGAAGGAGACCCAGTACTTC. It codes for CASSAWDRGKETQYF.